This paragraph reports one TCR beta chain. The sample originates from a study of blood T cell repertoires in COVID-19. On the study more broadly: The United States, Italy and Spain were the sources of the acute and convalescent COVID-19 samples.

In the original workflow: From reference gene primer amplification, estimates of nucleated cell counts were derived. Assay: immunoSEQ multiplex PCR; the TCRdb copy retains only in-frame clones and omits some. That table is the source of V, J and clone size, and D and trimming were worked out from the DNA. The data show approximately 31,000 clones, with 65% to 90% seen just once and 17% held by the top ten. The CDR3 totals 15 residues. V lost 1 base to trimming and J lost 0 bases, with 7 bases between them. Germline loops: CDR1 GTSNPN, CDR2 SVGIG (reference sequence). Sequencing input: peripheral blood. The sequence derives from a woman aged 60-75 years with active COVID-19. The chain links TRBV30 to TRBJ2-6; D remains ambiguous. In DNA, the CDR3 is TGTGCCTGGAGTGGCCAGGTCTCTGGGGCCAACGTCCTGACTTTC. Translating it yields CAWSGQVSGANVLTF.